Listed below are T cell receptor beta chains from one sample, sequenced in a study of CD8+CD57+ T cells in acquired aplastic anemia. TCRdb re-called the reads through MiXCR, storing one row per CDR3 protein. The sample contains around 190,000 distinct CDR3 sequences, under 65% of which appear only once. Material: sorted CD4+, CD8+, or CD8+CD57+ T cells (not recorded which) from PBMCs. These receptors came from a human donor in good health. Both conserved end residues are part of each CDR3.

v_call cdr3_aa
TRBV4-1 CASGSGETQYF
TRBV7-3 CASSLTPYTDTQYF
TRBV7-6 CASSLAAYANTGELFF
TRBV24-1 CATSDGDSNQPQHF
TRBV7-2 CASSLESSSGNEQFF
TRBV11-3 CASSAASQGVGEQYF
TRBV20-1 CSARDSSTGGYTF
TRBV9 CASSTAILYEQYF
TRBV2 CASSGRAGRQETQYF
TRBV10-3 CAIRRGLQETQYF
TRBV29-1 CSVDRVGTEAFF
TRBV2 CASRSTAQETQYF
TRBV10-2 CASSDTKKGATEAFF
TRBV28 CASSSGTGVVNEQFF
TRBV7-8 CASSPEGGAEGYTF
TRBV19 CASSISLSSYNEQFF
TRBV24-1 CATSDGGQGGDEQYF
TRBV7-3 CASSFFPTSTEAFF
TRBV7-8 CASSLSGTAPYEQYF
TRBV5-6 CASSLGVAGRSPLHF
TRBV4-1 CASSHDPTTGELFF
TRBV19 CASSIPGRGEQYF
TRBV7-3 CASSFRLGGANEAFF
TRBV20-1 CSASGALNEQYF
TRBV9 CASSVVKFPGELFF
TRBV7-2 CASSLAQGFESPLHF